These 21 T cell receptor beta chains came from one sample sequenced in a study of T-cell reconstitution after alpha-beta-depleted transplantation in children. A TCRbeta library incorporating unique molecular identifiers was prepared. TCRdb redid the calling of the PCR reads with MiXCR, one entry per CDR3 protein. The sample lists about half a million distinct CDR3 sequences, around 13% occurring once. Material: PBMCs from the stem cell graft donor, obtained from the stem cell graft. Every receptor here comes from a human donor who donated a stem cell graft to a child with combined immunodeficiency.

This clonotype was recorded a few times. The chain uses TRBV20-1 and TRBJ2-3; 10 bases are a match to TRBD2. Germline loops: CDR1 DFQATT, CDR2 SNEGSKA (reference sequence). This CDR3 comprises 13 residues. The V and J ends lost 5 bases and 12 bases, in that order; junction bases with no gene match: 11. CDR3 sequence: CSAQSPSGSPQYF. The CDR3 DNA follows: TGCAGTGCTCAATCACCTAGCGGGAGTCCCCAGTATTTT.

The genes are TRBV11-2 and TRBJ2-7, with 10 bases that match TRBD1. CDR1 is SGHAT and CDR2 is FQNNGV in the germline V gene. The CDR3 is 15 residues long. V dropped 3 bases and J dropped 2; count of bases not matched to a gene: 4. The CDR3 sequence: CASSLWDRGPYEQYF. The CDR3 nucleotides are TGTGCCAGCAGCTTGTGGGACAGGGGTCCCTACGAGCAGTACTTC.

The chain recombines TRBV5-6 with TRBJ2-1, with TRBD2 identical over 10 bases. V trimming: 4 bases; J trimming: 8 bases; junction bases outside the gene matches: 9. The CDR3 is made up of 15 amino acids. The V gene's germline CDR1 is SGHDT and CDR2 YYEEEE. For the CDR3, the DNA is TGTGCCAGCAGCCTCGGACTAGCGGTGGGGGATGAGCAGTTCTTC. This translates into CASSLGLAVGDEQFF.

The CDR3 bases are TGTGCCAGCAGCCCCGGCCGGGACGGGGATTCGTACAATGAGCAGTTCTTC. It yields the protein CASSPGRDGDSYNEQFF. The J gene is TRBJ2-1, the V gene TRBV13; D tentatively reads TRBD1 or TRBD2 (5 bases each). Trimming stripped 5 bases from V and 4 bases from J, with 21 bases between. CDR1 is PRHDT and CDR2 is FYEKMQ in the germline V gene (reference sequence). CDR3 length equals 17 residues. The whole variable domain, remainder taken from reference TRBV13 and TRBJ2-1, is AAGVIQSPRHLIKEKRETATLKCYPIPRHDTVYWYQQGPGQDPQFLISFYEKMQSDKGSIPDRFSAQQFSDYHSELNMSSLELGDSALYFCASSPGRDGDSYNEQFFGPGTRLTVL.

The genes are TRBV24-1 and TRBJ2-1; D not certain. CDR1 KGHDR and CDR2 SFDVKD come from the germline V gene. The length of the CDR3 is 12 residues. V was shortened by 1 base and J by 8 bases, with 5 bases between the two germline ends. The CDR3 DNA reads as TGTGCCACCAGTGATTTTTTTCATGAGCAGTTCTTC. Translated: CATSDFFHEQFF.

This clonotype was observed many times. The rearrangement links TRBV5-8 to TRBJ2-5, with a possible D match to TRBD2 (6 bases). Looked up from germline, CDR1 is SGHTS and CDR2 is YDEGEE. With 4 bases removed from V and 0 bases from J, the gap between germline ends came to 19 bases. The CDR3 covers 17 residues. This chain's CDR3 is CASSPNQLALDQETQYF. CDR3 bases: TGTGCCAGCAGCCCGAACCAACTAGCACTCGACCAAGAGACCCAGTACTTC.

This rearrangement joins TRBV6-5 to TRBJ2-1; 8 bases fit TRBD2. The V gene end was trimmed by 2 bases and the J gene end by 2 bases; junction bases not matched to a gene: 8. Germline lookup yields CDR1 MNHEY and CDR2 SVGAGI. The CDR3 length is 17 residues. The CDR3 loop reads CASSYRYGGDTYNEQFF. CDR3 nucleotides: TGTGCCAGCAGTTACAGATACGGGGGGGACACCTACAATGAGCAGTTCTTC.

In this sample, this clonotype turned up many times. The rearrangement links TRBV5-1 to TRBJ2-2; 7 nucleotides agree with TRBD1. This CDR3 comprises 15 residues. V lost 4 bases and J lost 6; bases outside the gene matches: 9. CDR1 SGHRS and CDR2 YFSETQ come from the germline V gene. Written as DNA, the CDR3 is TGCGCCAGCAGCCTCAACCAAGGACAGGCCGGGGAGCTGTTTTTT. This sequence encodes CASSLNQGQAGELFF.

The CDR3: CASSQDRTPGGGDYEQYF. The CDR3 DNA is TGTGCCAGCAGCCAAGACCGAACACCGGGAGGAGGAGACTACGAGCAGTACTTC. V and J are TRBV4-2 and TRBJ2-7; 7 bases are a match to TRBD2. V gave up 0 bases and J gave up 3 bases; unmatched junction bases: 14. CDR1 and CDR2 from the germline V gene are LGHNA and YNFKEQ. The CDR3 has 18 amino acids.

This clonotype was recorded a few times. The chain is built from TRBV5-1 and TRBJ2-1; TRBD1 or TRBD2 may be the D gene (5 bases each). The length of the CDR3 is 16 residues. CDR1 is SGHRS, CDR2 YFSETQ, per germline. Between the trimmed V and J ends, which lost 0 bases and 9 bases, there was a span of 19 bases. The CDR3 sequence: CASSLVGASSLTEQFF. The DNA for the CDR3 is TGCGCCAGCAGCTTGGTTGGGGCTAGCAGTCTGACTGAGCAGTTCTTC.

The CDR3 sequence is CASRPTSGSGTDTQYF. Written as DNA, the CDR3 is TGTGCCAGCAGGCCTACTAGCGGGAGTGGTACAGATACGCAGTATTTT. The V call is TRBV6-2 or TRBV6-3, the J call TRBJ2-3; 11 bases fit TRBD2. Trimming took 6 bases from V and 3 from J; bases not matched to a gene: 8. The CDR3 is 16 residues long. Germline values: CDR1 MNHEY, CDR2 SVGEGT.

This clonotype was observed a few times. CDR3 coding DNA: TGTGCCATCAGTGATTTCAACGGGAGATCCTACAATGAGCAGTTCTTC. Protein: CAISDFNGRSYNEQFF. V usage is TRBV10-3 and J usage is TRBJ2-1; possible D gene TRBD2, 6 bases. Looked up from germline, CDR1 is ENHRY and CDR2 is SYGVKD. V shed 3 bases and J shed 1 base, with 13 bases lying between them. This CDR3 has 16 amino acids.

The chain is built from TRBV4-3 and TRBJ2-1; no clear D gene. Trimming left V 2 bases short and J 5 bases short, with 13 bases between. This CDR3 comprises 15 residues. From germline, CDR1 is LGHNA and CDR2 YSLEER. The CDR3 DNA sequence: TGCGCCAGCAGCCAATCCATAGGGATGAACAATGAGCAGTTCTTC. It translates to CASSQSIGMNNEQFF.

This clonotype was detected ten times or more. CDR3 DNA sequence: TGCGCCAGCAGTCCCAAGCCTGAATCCACGAGTAGGCAGTATTTT. Residues: CASSPKPESTSRQYF. The chain is built from TRBV4-3 and TRBJ2-3; the D is unclear. The ends were cut back, 6 bases at V and 11 bases at J, with 24 bases in the middle. CDR3 size: 15 residues. Per germline, CDR1 LGHNA and CDR2 YSLEER.

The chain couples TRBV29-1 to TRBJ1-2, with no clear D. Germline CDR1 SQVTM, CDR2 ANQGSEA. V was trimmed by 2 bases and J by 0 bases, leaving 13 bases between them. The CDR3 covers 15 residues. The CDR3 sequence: CSVELGKGTNYGYTF. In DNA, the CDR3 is TGCAGCGTTGAACTTGGAAAAGGGACTAACTATGGCTACACCTTC.

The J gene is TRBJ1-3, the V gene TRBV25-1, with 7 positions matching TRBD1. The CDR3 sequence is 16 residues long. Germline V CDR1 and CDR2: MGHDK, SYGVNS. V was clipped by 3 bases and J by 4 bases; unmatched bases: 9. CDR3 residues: CASSERTGVVGNTIYF. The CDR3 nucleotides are TGTGCCAGCAGTGAGAGGACAGGCGTGGTGGGAAACACCATATATTTT. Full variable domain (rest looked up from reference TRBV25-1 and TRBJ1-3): EADIYQTPRYLVIGTGKKITLECSQTMGHDKMYWYQQDPGMELHLIHYSYGVNSTEKGDLSSESTVSRIRTEHFPLTLESARPSHTSQYLCASSERTGVVGNTIYFGEGSWLTVV.

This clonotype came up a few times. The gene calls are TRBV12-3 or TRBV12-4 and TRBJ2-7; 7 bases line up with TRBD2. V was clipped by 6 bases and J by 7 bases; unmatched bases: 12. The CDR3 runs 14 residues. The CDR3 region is CASSGTTLGGEQYF. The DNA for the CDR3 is TGTGCCAGCAGCGGGACTACCCTTGGAGGAGAGCAGTACTTC.

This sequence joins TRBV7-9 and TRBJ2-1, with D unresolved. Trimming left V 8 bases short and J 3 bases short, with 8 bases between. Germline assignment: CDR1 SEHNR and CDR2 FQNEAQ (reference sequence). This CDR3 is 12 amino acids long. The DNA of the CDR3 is TGTGCCAGCCTCGACAACTACAATGAGCAGTTCTTC. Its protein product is CASLDNYNEQFF.

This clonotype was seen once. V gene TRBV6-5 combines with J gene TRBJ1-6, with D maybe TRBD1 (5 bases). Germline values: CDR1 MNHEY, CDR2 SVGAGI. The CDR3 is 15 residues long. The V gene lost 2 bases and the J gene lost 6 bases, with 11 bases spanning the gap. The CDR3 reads CASSYGPGGNSPLHF. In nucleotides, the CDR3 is TGTGCCAGCAGTTACGGGCCGGGGGGTAATTCACCCCTCCACTTT.

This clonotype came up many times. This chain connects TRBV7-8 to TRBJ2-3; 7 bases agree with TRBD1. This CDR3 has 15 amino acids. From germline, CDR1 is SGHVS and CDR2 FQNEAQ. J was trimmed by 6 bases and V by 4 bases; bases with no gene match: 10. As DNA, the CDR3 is TGTGCCAGCAGCTCCACAGGGGTCTCACCGGATACGCAGTATTTT. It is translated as CASSSTGVSPDTQYF.

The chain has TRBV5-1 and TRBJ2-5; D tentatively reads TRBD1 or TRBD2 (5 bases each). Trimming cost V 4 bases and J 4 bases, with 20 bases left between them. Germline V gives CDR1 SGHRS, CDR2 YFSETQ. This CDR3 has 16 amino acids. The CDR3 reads CASSPAELRGGETQYF. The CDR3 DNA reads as TGCGCCAGCAGCCCGGCGGAGCTCCGTGGGGGAGAGACCCAGTACTTC.